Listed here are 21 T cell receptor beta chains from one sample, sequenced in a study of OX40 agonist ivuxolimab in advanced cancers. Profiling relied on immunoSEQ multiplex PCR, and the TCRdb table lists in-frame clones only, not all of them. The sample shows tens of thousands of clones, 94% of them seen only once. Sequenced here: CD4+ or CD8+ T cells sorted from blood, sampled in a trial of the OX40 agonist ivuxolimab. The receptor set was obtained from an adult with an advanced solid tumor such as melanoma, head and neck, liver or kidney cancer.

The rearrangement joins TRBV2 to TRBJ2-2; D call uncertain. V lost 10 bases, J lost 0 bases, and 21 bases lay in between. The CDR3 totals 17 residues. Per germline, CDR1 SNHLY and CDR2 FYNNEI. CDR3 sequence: CATSRNTNYSNTGELFF. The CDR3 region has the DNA TGTGCCACCTCAAGGAACACAAACTACTCGAACACCGGGGAGCTGTTTTTT. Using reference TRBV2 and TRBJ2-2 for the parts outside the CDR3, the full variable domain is EPEVTQTPSHQVTQMGQEVILRCVPISNHLYFYWYRQILGQKVEFLVSFYNNEISEKSEIFDDQFSVERPDGSNFTLKIRSTKLEDSAMYFCATSRNTNYSNTGELFFGEGSRLTVL.

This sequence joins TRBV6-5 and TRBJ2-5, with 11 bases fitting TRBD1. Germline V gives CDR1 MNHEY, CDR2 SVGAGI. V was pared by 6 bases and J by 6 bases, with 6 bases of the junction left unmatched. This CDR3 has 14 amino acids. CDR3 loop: CASSLGQGGQTQYF. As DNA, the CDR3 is TGTGCCAGCAGCCTGGGACAGGGGGGACAGACCCAGTACTTC.

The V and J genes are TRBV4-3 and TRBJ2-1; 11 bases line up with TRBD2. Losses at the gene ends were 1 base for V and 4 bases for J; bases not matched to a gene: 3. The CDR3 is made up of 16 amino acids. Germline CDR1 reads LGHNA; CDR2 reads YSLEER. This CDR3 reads CASSQATSGTYNEQFF. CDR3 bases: TGCGCCAGCAGCCAAGCGACTAGCGGGACGTACAATGAGCAGTTCTTC.

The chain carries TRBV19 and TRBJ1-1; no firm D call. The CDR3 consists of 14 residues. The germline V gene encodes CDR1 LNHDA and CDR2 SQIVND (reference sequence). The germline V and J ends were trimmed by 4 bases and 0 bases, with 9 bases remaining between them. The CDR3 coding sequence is TGTGCCAGTAGTAGTCGAACAGTGAACACTGAAGCTTTCTTT. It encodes CASSSRTVNTEAFF.

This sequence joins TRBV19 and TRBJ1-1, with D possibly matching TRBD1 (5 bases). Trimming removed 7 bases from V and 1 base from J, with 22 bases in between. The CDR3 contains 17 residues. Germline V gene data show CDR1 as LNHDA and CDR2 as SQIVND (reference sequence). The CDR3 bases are TGTGCCAGTACCCTAGCCGGGGGTCGGGGAGGGAACACTGAAGCTTTCTTT. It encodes CASTLAGGRGGNTEAFF.

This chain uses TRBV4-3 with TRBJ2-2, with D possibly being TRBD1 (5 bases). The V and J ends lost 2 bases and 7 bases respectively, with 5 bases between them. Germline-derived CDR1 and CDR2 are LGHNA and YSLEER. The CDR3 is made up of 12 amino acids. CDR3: CASSQQGGELFF. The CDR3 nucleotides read TGCGCCAGCAGCCAACAGGGCGGGGAGCTGTTTTTT.

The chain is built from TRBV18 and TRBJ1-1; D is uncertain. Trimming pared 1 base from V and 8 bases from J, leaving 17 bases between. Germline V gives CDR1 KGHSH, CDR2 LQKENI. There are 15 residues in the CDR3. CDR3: CASSPRETPIREAFF. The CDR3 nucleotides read TGTGCCAGCTCACCACGAGAGACACCGATTAGGGAAGCTTTCTTT.

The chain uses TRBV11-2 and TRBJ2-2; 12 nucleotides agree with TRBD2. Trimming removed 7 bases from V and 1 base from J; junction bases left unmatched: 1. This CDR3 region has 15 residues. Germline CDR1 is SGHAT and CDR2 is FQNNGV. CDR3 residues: CASKLAGGNTGELFF. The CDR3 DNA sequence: TGTGCCAGCAAACTAGCGGGGGGGAACACCGGGGAGCTGTTTTTT.

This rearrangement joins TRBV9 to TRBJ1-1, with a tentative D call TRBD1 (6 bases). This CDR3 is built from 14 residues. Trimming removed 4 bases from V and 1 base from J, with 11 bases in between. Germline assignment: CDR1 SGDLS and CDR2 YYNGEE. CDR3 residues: CASSLVGANTEAFF. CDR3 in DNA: TGTGCCAGCAGCCTCGTGGGGGCGAACACTGAAGCTTTCTTT.

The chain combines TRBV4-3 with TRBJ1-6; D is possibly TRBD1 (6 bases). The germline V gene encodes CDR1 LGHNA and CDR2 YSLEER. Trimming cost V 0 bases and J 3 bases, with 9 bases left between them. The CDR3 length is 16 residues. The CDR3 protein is CASSQDWTDYNSPLHF. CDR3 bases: TGCGCCAGCAGCCAAGACTGGACAGACTATAATTCACCCCTCCACTTT.

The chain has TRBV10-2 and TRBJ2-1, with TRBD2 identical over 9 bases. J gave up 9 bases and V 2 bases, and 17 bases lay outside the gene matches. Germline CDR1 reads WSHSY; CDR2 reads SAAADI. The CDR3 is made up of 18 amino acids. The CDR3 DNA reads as TGCGCCAGCAGTGAGACGCGGTTTGGGGCGGGAGGGTCCACTGAGCAGTTCTTC. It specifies CASSETRFGAGGSTEQFF.

This CDR3 reads CASSYRDGYPGELFF. The CDR3 DNA reads as TGTGCCAGCAGCTATAGGGATGGATACCCCGGGGAGCTGTTTTTT. V is TRBV27 and J is TRBJ2-2; D uncertain. CDR1 is MNHEY, CDR2 SMNVEV, per germline (reference sequence). The V end was cut by 6 bases, the J end by 6 bases, with 17 bases between. The CDR3 spans 15 residues.

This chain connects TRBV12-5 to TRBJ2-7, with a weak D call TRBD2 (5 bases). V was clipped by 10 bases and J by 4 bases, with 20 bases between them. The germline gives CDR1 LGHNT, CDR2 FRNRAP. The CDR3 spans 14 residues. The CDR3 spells CATGGRRIFYEQYF. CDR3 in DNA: TGTGCTACCGGAGGACGGAGGATATTTTACGAGCAGTACTTC.

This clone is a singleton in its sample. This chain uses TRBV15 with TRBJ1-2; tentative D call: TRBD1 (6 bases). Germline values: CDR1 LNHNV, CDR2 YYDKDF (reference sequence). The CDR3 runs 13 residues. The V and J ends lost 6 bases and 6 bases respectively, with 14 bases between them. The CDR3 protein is CATSGTGPNGYTF. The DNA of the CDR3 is TGTGCCACCAGTGGAACAGGGCCAAATGGCTACACCTTC.

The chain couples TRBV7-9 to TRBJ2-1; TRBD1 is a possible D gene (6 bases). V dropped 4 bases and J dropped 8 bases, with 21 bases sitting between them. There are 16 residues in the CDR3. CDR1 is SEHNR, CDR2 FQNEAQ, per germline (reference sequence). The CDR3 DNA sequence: TGTGCCAGCAGCTCACCAAATATGGGGGCTAGGGATGAGCAGTTCTTC. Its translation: CASSSPNMGARDEQFF.

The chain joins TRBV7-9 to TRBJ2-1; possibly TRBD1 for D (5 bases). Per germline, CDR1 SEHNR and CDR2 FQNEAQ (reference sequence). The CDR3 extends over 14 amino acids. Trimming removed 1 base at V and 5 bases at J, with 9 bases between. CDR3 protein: CASSLVQGNNEQFF. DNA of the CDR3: TGTGCCAGCAGCTTAGTGCAGGGTAACAATGAGCAGTTCTTC.

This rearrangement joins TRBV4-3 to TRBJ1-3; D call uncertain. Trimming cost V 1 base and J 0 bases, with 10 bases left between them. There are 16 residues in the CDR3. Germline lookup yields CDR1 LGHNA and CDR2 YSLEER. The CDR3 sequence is CASSQGSGRSGNTIYF. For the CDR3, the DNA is TGCGCCAGCAGCCAAGGGAGCGGGCGCTCTGGAAACACCATATATTTT.

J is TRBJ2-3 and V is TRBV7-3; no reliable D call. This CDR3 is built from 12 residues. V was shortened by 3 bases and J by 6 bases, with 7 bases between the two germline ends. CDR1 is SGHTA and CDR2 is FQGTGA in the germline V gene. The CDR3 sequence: CASSLNWDTQYF. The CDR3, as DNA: TGTGCCAGCAGCTTGAACTGGGATACGCAGTATTTT.

The CDR3 DNA reads as TGTGCCAGCAGTGAGAGTGTAGGAGGACAGTACTATGGCTACACCTTC. It is translated as CASSESVGGQYYGYTF. The genes are TRBV2 and TRBJ1-2; maybe TRBD1 (6 bases). CDR1 is SNHLY, CDR2 FYNNEI, per germline. V dropped 3 bases and J dropped 3 bases, with 17 bases sitting between them. The CDR3 spans 16 residues.

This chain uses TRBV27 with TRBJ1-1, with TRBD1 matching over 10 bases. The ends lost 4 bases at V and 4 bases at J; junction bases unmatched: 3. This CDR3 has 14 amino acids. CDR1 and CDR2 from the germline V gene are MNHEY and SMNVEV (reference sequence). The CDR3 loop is CASSSGTGATEAFF. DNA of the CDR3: TGTGCCAGCAGTTCCGGGACAGGGGCCACTGAAGCTTTCTTT.

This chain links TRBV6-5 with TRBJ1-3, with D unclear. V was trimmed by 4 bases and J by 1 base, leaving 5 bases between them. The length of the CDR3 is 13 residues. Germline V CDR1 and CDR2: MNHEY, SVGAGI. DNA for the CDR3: TGTGCCAGCAGTTGGAAATCTGGAAACACCATATATTTT. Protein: CASSWKSGNTIYF.